The clone carrying this TCR beta chain has a count of ten or more. Its antigen is undetermined. The sample is drawn from a study of T-cell memory formation after mild COVID-19. Looking at the study overall: Clusters of TCRs were largely donor specific.

Per the germline V gene, CDR1 is MGHRA and CDR2 is YSYEKL. The CDR3 spans 15 residues. V gave up 4 bases and J gave up 9 bases; unmatched junction bases: 6. Findings and caveats of the study: Still unconfirmed is whether the second-wave clones peaking on day 37 recognized SARS-CoV-2. Largely, contracting CD4+ clones fell within CM and EM, and contracting CD8+ clones within EMRA.

A 5'RACE reaction primed in the constant segment made cDNA libraries of TCR alpha and TCR beta, and these carried sample barcodes and UMIs. TCRdb recomputed calls from the 5' RACE reads with MiXCR, one row per CDR3 protein. The sample shows 350,000 to 500,000 distinct CDR3 sequences, about 19% of them seen only once. The TCR originated in an adult woman who had mild COVID-19 (a few samples of this study predate the infection). Cell type and time point are not known. The rearrangement links TRBV4-1 to TRBJ2-1; 13 bases map to TRBD2. Sequencing used PBMCs or a T cell subset sorted from them (not recorded which). Written as DNA, the CDR3 is TGCGCCAGCAGCCCTCGACTAGCGGGGGGCGGTGAGCAGTTCTTC. Protein product: CASSPRLAGGGEQFF.